What follows is one T cell receptor beta chain and its context. Antigen specificity is unknown. Produced via immunoSEQ multiplex PCR; TCRdb's table is partial and in-frame only. The sample includes tens of thousands of clones, around 81% of them seen just once. This record comes from a study of graft-versus-host responses after intestinal transplantation. Whole-study context: Tacrolimus and steroids were given for around 3 years to all recipients after anti-thymocyte globulin induction. Study-wide results and limits: Analysis identified GvH clones in recipient marrow, with some appearing first in ileum or blood. Levels of circulating GvH clones at their peak were associated with early post-transplant HvG declines.

Graft tissue was processed to release intraepithelial and lamina propria lymphocytes. Trimming shortened V by 0 bases and J by 2 bases, and 8 bases separated the two germline ends. Per the germline V gene, CDR1 is MNHEY and CDR2 is SMNVEV (reference sequence). The CDR3 runs 14 residues. Sample: ileum tissue, taken 12 days after intestinal transplant. The rearrangement joins TRBV27 to TRBJ2-7; D might be TRBD2 (5 bases). This clonotype originated in a human patient who received an intestinal transplant, so some T cells may come from the graft donor. CDR3 amino acids: CASSLSRDAYEQYF. The CDR3 region has the DNA TGTGCCAGCAGTTTATCCCGGGATGCCTACGAGCAGTACTTC.